This section outlines one TCR beta chain sequence together with its context. The antigen is undetermined. This specimen comes from a study of vaccination and CD4 T cells after COVID-19. Background on the study: Researchers treated cells with overlapping spike peptides taken from SARS-CoV-2, HCoV-NL63, HCoV-OC43 and HCoV-229E.

Cultured CD4+ T cell DNA was sequenced using the Oncomine TCR Beta short-read assay. Cultured CD4+ T cells were the source of extracted genomic DNA. Via MiXCR, TCRdb re-called the PCR reads, giving one row per CDR3 protein. The sample has about 17,000 distinct CDR3 sequences; roughly 50% are singletons. This CDR3 has 14 residues. The germline gives CDR1 SGHTA, CDR2 FQGNSA. V was shortened by 1 base and J by 7 bases, with 14 bases between the two germline ends. Specified time point: late sampling 161 to 241 days after vaccination in a few convalescent patients. Stated treatment: 10-day PBMC culture with coronavirus spike peptide pools or control peptides (ViraFEST assay). Positive PCR tests dated from March to December 2020, predating US Alpha, Beta and Delta variants. Findings and caveats of the study: Spike mono-reactivity was found in 304 of 307 vaccine-specific clones from convalescent patients.

The sample was CD4+ T cells from blood, cultured in vitro, taken about 7 months after SARS-CoV-2 vaccination. The chain combines TRBV7-2 with TRBJ2-7, with a weak D call TRBD2 (5 bases). This sequence originates from a human donor who had recovered from COVID-19. Written as DNA, the CDR3 is TGTGCCAGCAGCTTAGGACGATATAGCGTAGAGCAGTACTTC. Residues: CASSLGRYSVEQYF.